The rows below give T cell receptor beta chains drawn from one sample of a study of T-cell memory formation after mild COVID-19. TCRdb analysed the 5' RACE reads with MiXCR anew, one entry per CDR3 protein. The sample contains more than 250,000 distinct CDR3 sequences, around 15% of which appear only once. The sequenced sample was PBMCs or a T cell subset sorted from them (not recorded which). The receptors originated from a man between 18 and 35 years old who had mild COVID-19 (a few samples of this study predate the infection). Cell type and time point are not known. CDR3s include the opening cysteine and the closing phenylalanine or tryptophan. The D gene is left open where the match is weak. Size values are once, few and many counts, or a class for expanded clones, and some rows have none.

few	TRBJ2-5	NA	TRBV5-1	TGCGCCAGCACCCTGGTGGGACCGTACCAAGAGACCCAGTACTTC	CASTLVGPYQETQYF
NA	TRBJ2-4	NA	TRBV24-1	TGTGCCACCAGTTACGGGGAATTAAAGTACTTC	CATSYGELKYF
NA	TRBJ2-5	NA	TRBV4-1	TGCGCCAGCAGCGCCCTGGGTTCTCAGTACTTC	CASSALGSQYF
many	TRBJ2-1	NA	TRBV4-3	TGCGCCAGCAGCCAAGGGCGGGCACGTGAGCAGTTCTTC	CASSQGRAREQFF
few	TRBJ2-7	TRBD2	TRBV4-3	TGCGCCAGCAGCCAAGTAGCGGGGGGCTCCTACGAGCAGTACTTC	CASSQVAGGSYEQYF
many	TRBJ2-3	TRBD2	TRBV3-1	TGTGCCAGCAGCCGGTCCCCGGGGGGGCAAGATACGCAGTATTTT	CASSRSPGGQDTQYF
NA	TRBJ2-5	NA	TRBV7-9	TGTGCCAGCAGCTTACGACCGCACCAAGAGACCCAGTACTTC	CASSLRPHQETQYF
NA	TRBJ2-7	TRBD2	TRBV27	TGTGCCAGCAGTGAAGCGGGAGCAAACTACGAGCAGTACTTC	CASSEAGANYEQYF
NA	TRBJ2-1	TRBD1	TRBV5-1	TGCGCCAGCAGCCTGACAGGGGGCAGCAATTTATGCCTCTTC	CASSLTGGSNLCLF
NA	TRBJ1-2	TRBD1	TRBV4-1	TGCGCCAGCAGCCAAGGGACAGGGTCGGGCTATGGCTACACCTTC	CASSQGTGSGYGYTF
many	TRBJ2-1	NA	TRBV11-2	TGTGCCAGCAGCTTAGGACGGTACAATGAGCAGTTCTTC	CASSLGRYNEQFF
NA	TRBJ2-3	NA	TRBV24-1	TGTGCCACCAGTGATTTGCCCGCTGACAGTTTCACAGATACGCAGTATTTT	CATSDLPADSFTDTQYF
few	TRBJ2-5	NA	TRBV20-1	TGCAGTGCTCACCCCCTGGGACCCCAGAGGAGACCCCAGTACTTC	CSAHPLGPQRRPQYF
few	TRBJ2-5	NA	TRBV6-6	TGTGCCAGCAGCCGGGGGTCAGGGGCGCGCGAGACCCAGTACTTC	CASSRGSGARETQYF
many	TRBJ2-7	TRBD1	TRBV7-2	TGTGCCAGCAGCTTTAGCGGACAGGGATACTACGAGCAGTACTTC	CASSFSGQGYYEQYF
few	TRBJ2-2	NA	TRBV9	TGTGCCAGCAGCGCCTCAGCCGGGGAGCTGTTTTTT	CASSASAGELFF
NA	TRBJ2-5	NA	TRBV7-9	TGTGCCAGCAGCTTAGGTTCGCGGGGCGAGACCCAGTACTTC	CASSLGSRGETQYF
NA	TRBJ2-2	NA	TRBV12-5	TGTGCTAGTGGTTTGTTGGTCGGAAAAGACCCCGGGGAGCTGTTTTTT	CASGLLVGKDPGELFF
many	TRBJ2-7	NA	TRBV12-3/TRBV12-4	TGTGCCAGCAGTTTGGGGCAGGACTTATACGAGCAGTACTTC	CASSLGQDLYEQYF
few	TRBJ2-3	NA	TRBV20-1	TGCAGTGCCCCCCCTTTAGTGCTCCACACAGATACGCAGTATTTT	CSAPPLVLHTDTQYF
NA	TRBJ1-1	NA	TRBV20-1	TGCAGTGCTAGAGGACAACCTAACACTGAAGCTTTCTTT	CSARGQPNTEAFF
few	TRBJ2-3	NA	TRBV20-1	TGCAGTGCTAGAGACAGGGAGGGCACAGATACGCAGTATTTT	CSARDREGTDTQYF
few	TRBJ2-2	NA	TRBV28	TGTGCCAGCAGCCAGGCAGTTTGGGATTCCGGGGAGCTGTTTTTT	CASSQAVWDSGELFF
few	TRBJ1-6	TRBD1	TRBV7-9	TGTGCCAGCAGCCCACCGGGACAGGGGAGTTCACCCCTCCACTTT	CASSPPGQGSSPLHF
NA	TRBJ2-1	NA	TRBV7-3	TGTGCCAGCAGCTTACAACCAGGGAATGAGCAGTTCTTC	CASSLQPGNEQFF
NA	TRBJ1-1	NA	TRBV5-1	TGCGCCAGCAGCTTGGCGAGGGCTGGCACTGAAGCTTTCTTT	CASSLARAGTEAFF
few	TRBJ1-2	TRBD1	TRBV7-2	TGTGCCAGCAGCTCACAGGGGATTCCGCTAAACTATGGCTACACCTTC	CASSSQGIPLNYGYTF
NA	TRBJ1-1	TRBD1	TRBV18	TGTGCCAGCTCAGCGGCAGGGGGCCTCACTGAAGCTTTCTTT	CASSAAGGLTEAFF
NA	TRBJ2-5	NA	TRBV20-1	TGCAGTGCTAGGAAGGGGGAAGAGACCCAGTACTTC	CSARKGEETQYF
few	TRBJ2-1	TRBD1	TRBV20-1	TGCAGTGAGGGACAGGGGGCGCGGAATGAGCAGTTCTTC	CSEGQGARNEQFF
few	TRBJ1-5	NA	TRBV7-2	TGTGCCAGCAGCGCGGAAACAGGGCGCAATCAGCCCCAGCATTTT	CASSAETGRNQPQHF
few	TRBJ2-1	TRBD1	TRBV11-2	TGTGCCAGCTCCGTCGCCGGGACAGGGCTCTCCTACAATGAGCAGTTCTTC	CASSVAGTGLSYNEQFF
few	TRBJ1-3	TRBD1	TRBV7-2	TGTGCCAGTCAGGGGGGATCTGGAAACACCATATATTTT	CASQGGSGNTIYF
NA	TRBJ1-4	NA	TRBV5-4	TGTGCCAGCAGCTTACAGGGAGAAAAACTGTTTTTT	CASSLQGEKLFF
few	TRBJ2-7	NA	TRBV20-1	TGCAGTGCTCCCCAAGGGACAATTCGAAGCGAGCAGTACTTC	CSAPQGTIRSEQYF
NA	TRBJ2-3	TRBD2	TRBV20-1	TGCAGTGCAGCCCCCATACTAGCGGGGGGCCCAGATACGCAGTATTTT	CSAAPILAGGPDTQYF
NA	TRBJ1-1	NA	TRBV7-9	TGTGCCAGCAGCTTAGGGTGGCAGGCTGAAGCTTTCTTT	CASSLGWQAEAFF
NA	TRBJ1-2	NA	TRBV4-3	TGCGCCAGCAGCCAATCCACCGACAGCTACTATGGCTACACCTTC	CASSQSTDSYYGYTF
NA	TRBJ1-2	NA	TRBV4-1	TGCGCCAGCAGCCGACTACCCTTAAGGCAGCGAGGATCTAACTATGGCTACACCTTC	CASSRLPLRQRGSNYGYTF
few	TRBJ1-1	NA	TRBV5-1	TGCGCCAGCAGCTTGGTGGGGGGACGGACTGAAGCTTTCTTT	CASSLVGGRTEAFF
few	TRBJ1-1	TRBD1	TRBV10-3	TGTGCCATCAGTGACCTGAAGGGGGCTGGGGCTGAAGCTTTCTTT	CAISDLKGAGAEAFF
many	TRBJ1-2	TRBD1	TRBV7-9	TGTGCCAGCAGCTCAGGGACAGGGGTCTATGGCTACACCTTC	CASSSGTGVYGYTF
NA	TRBJ2-7	NA	TRBV7-9	TGTGCCAGCAGCTTAACTTCAGGAGTCTTCGATGAGCAGTACTTC	CASSLTSGVFDEQYF
few	TRBJ2-3	TRBD2	TRBV6-4	TGTGCCAGCAGTGAACAGACTAGCGGGGCAGATACGCAGTATTTT	CASSEQTSGADTQYF
many	TRBJ2-3	NA	TRBV11-2	TGTGCCAGCAGCTTAGATGTCGGCAGGGCTCGAGCAGATACGCAGTATTTT	CASSLDVGRARADTQYF
NA	TRBJ1-1	NA	TRBV7-9	TGTGCCAGTAACTCCGCCTTGGAGGGGCACACTGAAGCTTTCTTT	CASNSALEGHTEAFF
NA	TRBJ2-3	NA	TRBV5-6	TGTGCCAGCAGCTTCGAACTGACAGGAACCAGCACAGATACGCAGTATTTT	CASSFELTGTSTDTQYF
many	TRBJ2-2	NA	TRBV7-2	TGTGCCAGCAGGGGGACGGGGAACACCGGGGAGCTGTTTTTT	CASRGTGNTGELFF
many	TRBJ2-3	NA	TRBV14	TGTGCCAGCAGCCAAGATTGGACGGGATCGCAGTATTTT	CASSQDWTGSQYF
few	TRBJ1-2	TRBD1	TRBV6-5	TGTGCCAGCAGCTCCGGGACAGGGGGCGTGTATGGCTACACCTTC	CASSSGTGGVYGYTF
few	TRBJ1-1	NA	TRBV5-1	TGCGCCAGCAGCCTGGGACACATGAACACTGAAGCTTTCTTT	CASSLGHMNTEAFF
few	TRBJ1-4	NA	TRBV6-5	TGTGCCAGCGGGGGAACTAATGAAAAACTGTTTTTT	CASGGTNEKLFF
few	TRBJ2-5	NA	TRBV18	TGTGCCAGCTCACCGTGGGAAGAGACCCAGTACTTC	CASSPWEETQYF
NA	TRBJ2-4	NA	TRBV21-1	TGTGCCAGCAGCACCCGACAGGGAGGCATTCAGTACTTC	CASSTRQGGIQYF
few	TRBJ2-6	NA	TRBV28	TGTGCCAGCACCGGGCCTGGGGCCAACGTCCTGACTTTC	CASTGPGANVLTF
few	TRBJ1-1	NA	TRBV20-1	TGCAGTGCTAGAGATCCGGACCGGAACACTGAAGCTTTCTTT	CSARDPDRNTEAFF
NA	TRBJ1-3	NA	TRBV5-4	TGTGCCAGCAGCTTGGGAGTGGGATCTGGAAACACCATATATTTT	CASSLGVGSGNTIYF
NA	TRBJ2-7	NA	TRBV3-1	TGTGCCAGCAGTCGAGACCCGGACTACGAGCAGTACTTC	CASSRDPDYEQYF
few	TRBJ1-1	TRBD1	TRBV2	TGTGCCAGCAGGCCACAGGGGGCTGTCGCTGAAGCTTTCTTT	CASRPQGAVAEAFF